The clone carrying this TCR beta chain was counted only a few times. Its antigen is unknown. Noted treatment: oral pan-JAK inhibitor, 5-10 mg twice daily. Peripheral blood and lesional scalp punch biopsies were taken from alopecia areata patients. These data are taken from a study of CD8+ T cells in alopecia areata. For the study at large: Among treated patients, oral tofacitinib was administered at 5 to 10 mg twice daily. Treated patients' severity was scored by percentage of affected scalp area. Study findings and constraints: Unlike in mice, where it was clearer, TCR sharing across patients was less clear, possibly HLA-related.

Germline V CDR1 and CDR2: SQVTM, ANQGSEA. V lost 2 bases and J 0 bases, leaving 7 bases between the germline ends. The CDR3 covers 13 residues. Sequencing relied on a cDNA template that was reverse transcribed from extracted RNA. Data came from immunoSEQ multiplex PCR; TCRdb stores just in-frame clones and leaves some out. The table includes roughly 200,000 clones, about 60% detected once. J is TRBJ2-5 and V is TRBV29-1, with no clear D. The specimen comprised CD8+ T cells sorted from blood, sampled at week 24, from a patient treated with tofacitinib. The source of this sequence is a human donor with alopecia areata. The CDR3, as DNA: TGCAGCGTTGAATCCAGCTACCAAGAGACCCAGTACTTC. Translating gives CSVESSYQETQYF.